One and the same sample provided the 2 T cell receptor beta chains below, sequenced in a study of blood T cell repertoires in COVID-19. The protocol was immunoSEQ multiplex PCR, while the TCRdb copy is restricted to in-frame clones and leaves out a portion. The sample has approximately 50,000 clones, roughly 86% seen once; the top ten hold roughly 24%. Sequencing used peripheral blood. The receptors here all came from a woman over 75 with acute or convalescent COVID-19.

The CDR3 nucleotides are TGTGCCAGCATCTCTAGCGGGGCGGACACAGATACGCAGTATTTT. As protein: CASISSGADTDTQYF. The chain carries TRBV7-8 and TRBJ2-3, with 9 bases identical to TRBD2. Trimming cost V 7 bases and J 2 bases; bases outside gene matches: 7. The germline CDR1 and CDR2 sequences are SGHVS and FQNEAQ. The CDR3 consists of 15 residues.

CDR3 in amino acids: CASKLGPPNEQFF. The CDR3 nucleotides read TGTGCCAGCAAATTGGGGCCACCTAATGAGCAGTTCTTC. V is TRBV2 and J is TRBJ2-1, with D possibly TRBD1 on 5 matching bases. The CDR3 length is 13 residues. Deletions cut 7 bases from V and 7 bases from J, with 14 bases between. In germline, CDR1 is SNHLY, CDR2 FYNNEI.